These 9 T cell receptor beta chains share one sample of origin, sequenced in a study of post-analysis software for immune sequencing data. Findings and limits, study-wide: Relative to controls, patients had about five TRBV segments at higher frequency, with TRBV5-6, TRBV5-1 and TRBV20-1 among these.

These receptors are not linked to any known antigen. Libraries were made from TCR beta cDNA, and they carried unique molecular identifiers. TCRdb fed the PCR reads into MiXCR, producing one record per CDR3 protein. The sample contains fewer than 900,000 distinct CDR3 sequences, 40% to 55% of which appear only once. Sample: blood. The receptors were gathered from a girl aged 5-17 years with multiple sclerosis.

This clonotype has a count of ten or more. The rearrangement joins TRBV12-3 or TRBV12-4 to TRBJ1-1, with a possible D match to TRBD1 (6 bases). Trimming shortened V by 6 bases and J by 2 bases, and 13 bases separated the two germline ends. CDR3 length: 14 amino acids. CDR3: CASRVGTSNTEAFF. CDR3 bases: TGTGCCAGCAGGGTAGGGACAAGTAACACTGAAGCTTTCTTT.

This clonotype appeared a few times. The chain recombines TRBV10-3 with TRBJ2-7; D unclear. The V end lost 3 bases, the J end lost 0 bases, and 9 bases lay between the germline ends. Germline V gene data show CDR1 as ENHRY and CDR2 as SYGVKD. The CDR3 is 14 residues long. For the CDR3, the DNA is TGTGCCATCAGTGAAAGAGCATCCTCCTACGAGCAGTACTTC. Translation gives CAISERASSYEQYF.

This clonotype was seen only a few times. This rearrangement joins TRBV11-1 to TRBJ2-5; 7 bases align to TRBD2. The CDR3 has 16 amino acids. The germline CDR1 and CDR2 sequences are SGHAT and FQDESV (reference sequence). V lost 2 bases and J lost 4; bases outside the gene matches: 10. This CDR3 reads CASSLIGGSYRETQYF. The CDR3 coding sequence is TGTGCCAGCAGCTTAATTGGCGGGAGTTACAGAGAGACCCAGTACTTC.

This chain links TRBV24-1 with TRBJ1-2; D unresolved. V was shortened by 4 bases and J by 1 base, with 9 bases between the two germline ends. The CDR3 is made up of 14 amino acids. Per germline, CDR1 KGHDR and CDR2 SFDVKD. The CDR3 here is CATSEARINYGYTF. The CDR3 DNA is TGTGCCACCAGTGAGGCCAGGATTAACTATGGCTACACCTTC.

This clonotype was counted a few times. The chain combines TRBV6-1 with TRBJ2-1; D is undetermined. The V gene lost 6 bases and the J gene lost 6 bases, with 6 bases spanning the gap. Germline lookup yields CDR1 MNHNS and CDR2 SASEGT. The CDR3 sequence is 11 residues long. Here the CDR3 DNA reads TGTGCCAGCAGAAACCTCAATGAGCAGTTCTTC. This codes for CASRNLNEQFF.

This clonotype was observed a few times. The DNA for the CDR3 is TGCAGCGTTGTGGGTGTGAAGGGGCCCAGCTCCTACAATGAGCAGTTCTTC. Translated, it gives CSVVGVKGPSSYNEQFF. The chain is built from TRBV29-1 and TRBJ2-1; D is possibly TRBD1 (5 bases). Germline loops: CDR1 SQVTM, CDR2 ANQGSEA. The CDR3 runs to 17 residues. V lost 4 bases and J 0 bases, leaving 19 bases between the germline ends.

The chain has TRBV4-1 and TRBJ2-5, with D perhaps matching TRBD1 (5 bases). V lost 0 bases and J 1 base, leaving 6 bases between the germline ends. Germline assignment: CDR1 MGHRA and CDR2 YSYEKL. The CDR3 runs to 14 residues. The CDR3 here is CASSQEDIQETQYF. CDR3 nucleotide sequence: TGCGCCAGCAGCCAAGAGGACATCCAAGAGACCCAGTACTTC.

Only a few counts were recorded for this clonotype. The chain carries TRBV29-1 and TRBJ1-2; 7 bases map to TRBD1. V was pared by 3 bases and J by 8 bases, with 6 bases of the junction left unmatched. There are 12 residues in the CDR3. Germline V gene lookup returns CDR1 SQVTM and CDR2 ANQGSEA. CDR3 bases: TGCAGCGTTGAGGGTGACAGGGACGGCTACACCTTC. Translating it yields CSVEGDRDGYTF.

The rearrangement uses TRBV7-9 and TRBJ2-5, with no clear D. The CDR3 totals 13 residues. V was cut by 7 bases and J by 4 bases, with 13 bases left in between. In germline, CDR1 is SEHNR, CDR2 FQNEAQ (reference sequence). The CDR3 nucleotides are TGTGCCAGCACGTCCCACTTGTCAGAGACCCAGTACTTC. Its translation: CASTSHLSETQYF.